The 16 T cell receptor beta chains in this list originate from one sample, sequenced in a study of blood T cell repertoires in COVID-19. The method was immunoSEQ multiplex PCR; TCRdb's version includes in-frame clones alone and lacks a portion of them. The repertoire has 130,000 or so clones, 70% to 90% of them found once; the top ten carry 8.2%. The sample was peripheral blood. All receptors come from an older woman with acute or convalescent COVID-19.

This clone is labeled medium-sized. The J gene is TRBJ2-2, the V gene TRBV7-2; no firm D call. Trimming pared 3 bases from V and 5 bases from J, leaving 4 bases between. This CDR3 contains 12 residues. Looked up from germline, CDR1 is SGHTA and CDR2 is FQGNSA. In DNA, the CDR3 is TGTGCCAGCAGCTTGAGTACCGGGGAGCTGTTTTTT. This codes for CASSLSTGELFF.

This chain links TRBV6-5 with TRBJ1-5, with D possibly being TRBD1 (5 bases). The CDR3 runs 14 residues. In germline, CDR1 is MNHEY, CDR2 SVGAGI. Between the trimmed V and J ends, which lost 5 bases and 6 bases, there was a span of 14 bases. In DNA, the CDR3 is TGTGCCAGCAGTCCCGGGGCGGGGGGTCAGCCCCAGCATTTT. Protein sequence: CASSPGAGGQPQHF.

This clone was picked up one time. The chain's CDR3 is CASSLGGRSSTFEQYF. The CDR3 DNA sequence: TGCGCCAGCAGCTTGGGTGGGCGATCCAGTACCTTCGAGCAGTACTTC. The rearrangement links TRBV5-1 to TRBJ2-7, with D unresolved. Trimming took off 0 bases at V and 6 bases at J, with 19 bases between the two ends. The CDR3 totals 16 residues. The V gene's germline CDR1 is SGHRS and CDR2 YFSETQ.

This chain uses TRBV12-3 or TRBV12-4 with TRBJ2-7, with 7 nucleotides matching TRBD1. V dropped 3 bases and J dropped 12; count of bases not matched to a gene: 5. The CDR3 has 11 amino acids. The CDR3 sequence is CASSFGTDLYF. The CDR3 coding sequence is TGTGCCAGCAGTTTTGGGACAGACCTGTACTTC.

This clone has just one count. V usage is TRBV3-1 (or the pseudogene TRBV3-2) and J usage is TRBJ2-5, with D perhaps TRBD2 (6 bases). Trimming removed 2 bases from V and 1 base from J, with 14 bases in between. CDR1 is LGHDT, CDR2 YNNKEL, per germline (reference sequence). There are 16 residues in the CDR3. The CDR3 protein is CASSQLQGLLQETQYF. CDR3 bases: TGTGCCAGCAGCCAATTACAAGGACTACTCCAAGAGACCCAGTACTTC.

The chain combines TRBV28 with TRBJ2-7; tentative D call: TRBD2 (6 bases). The CDR3 contains 15 residues. CDR1 and CDR2 from the germline V gene are MDHEN and SYDVKM. Trimming pared 2 bases from V and 1 base from J, leaving 12 bases between. CDR3 sequence reads: CASSLAGSGSYEQYF. DNA of the CDR3: TGTGCCAGCAGTTTAGCAGGGAGCGGGTCCTACGAGCAGTACTTC.

This clone was found once. V gene TRBV6-5 combines with J gene TRBJ2-7, with 7 bases that match TRBD1. Germline trimming cut 0 bases from V and 1 base from J; bases unmatched to any gene: 3. CDR3 length: 15 amino acids. Per germline, CDR1 MNHEY and CDR2 SVGAGI. DNA of the CDR3: TGTGCCAGCAGTTACTCTAGGGGGCAATCCTACGAGCAGTACTTC. Protein sequence: CASSYSRGQSYEQYF.

The chain has TRBV3-1 (or the pseudogene TRBV3-2) and TRBJ2-7, with 8 bases matching TRBD1. The CDR3 extends over 14 amino acids. J gave up 9 bases and V 1 base, and 8 bases lay outside the gene matches. Germline V CDR1 and CDR2: LGHDT, YNNKEL (reference sequence). CDR3 sequence reads: CASSQARGHAGQYF. The CDR3 DNA is TGTGCCAGCAGCCAAGCCAGGGGGCATGCTGGGCAGTACTTC.

The rearrangement links TRBV11-3 to TRBJ2-1; 7 bases fit TRBD2. Germline CDR1 and CDR2: SGHNT and YENEEA. The CDR3 runs to 13 residues. V gave up 5 bases and J gave up 15 bases; unmatched junction bases: 13. CDR3 bases: TGTGCCAGCAGCCGTCCGGGACTACCCCCCTCGTTCTTC. Protein: CASSRPGLPPSFF.

The chain links TRBV7-2 to TRBJ2-7; 9 bases are a match to TRBD1. Germline lookup yields CDR1 SGHTA and CDR2 FQGNSA. The junction had 8 bases not matched to a gene; V was cut back by 6 bases and J by 2 bases. The CDR3 runs to 15 residues. CDR3 loop: CASRFRDRAAYEQYF. The DNA for the CDR3 is TGTGCCAGCAGGTTCCGGGACAGGGCGGCCTACGAGCAGTACTTC.

The rearrangement links TRBV7-9 to TRBJ2-3; D unclear. Germline V gene sequence: CDR1 SEHNR, CDR2 FQNEAQ (reference sequence). V was cut by 2 bases and J by 1 base, with 19 bases left in between. This CDR3 spans 18 amino acids. The chain's CDR3 is CASSLFALRVDGTDTQYF. The CDR3 coding sequence is TGTGCCAGCAGCTTATTTGCGCTCCGGGTTGATGGCACAGATACGCAGTATTTT.

The chain joins TRBV19 to TRBJ1-5; perhaps TRBD1 as D (5 bases). The germline V gene has CDR1 LNHDA and CDR2 SQIVND (reference sequence). With 8 bases removed from V and 5 bases from J, the gap between germline ends came to 13 bases. This CDR3 is built from 13 residues. The CDR3 bases are TGTGCCAGTGGCGATGTGGGGCATCAGCCCCAGCATTTT. Translation: CASGDVGHQPQHF.

As regards this clone: The sample carries other DNA sequences with the same CDR3. This sequence joins TRBV3-1 (or the pseudogene TRBV3-2) and TRBJ1-3; TRBD1 might be the D (6 bases). CDR3 length: 14 residues. Per germline, CDR1 LGHDT and CDR2 YNNKEL (reference sequence). V lost 4 bases and J 1 base, leaving 8 bases between the germline ends. The CDR3 DNA follows: TGTGCCAGCAGCCTACAGGGTTCTGGAAACACCATATATTTT. This translates into CASSLQGSGNTIYF.

This clone was seen only a few times. The chain recombines TRBV25-1 with TRBJ2-1; D is perhaps TRBD2 (6 bases). Germline-derived CDR1 and CDR2 are MGHDK and SYGVNS. The V end lost 6 bases, the J end lost 2 bases, and 14 bases lay between the germline ends. The CDR3 runs to 15 residues. CDR3 in DNA: TGTGCCAGCAGCCTACTAGCTGGGGCCTACAATGAGCAGTTCTTC. Protein sequence: CASSLLAGAYNEQFF.

The chain couples TRBV6-5 to TRBJ2-3; tentative D call: TRBD1 (7 bases). This CDR3 is 15 amino acids long. Germline values: CDR1 MNHEY, CDR2 SVGAGI. The germline V and J ends were trimmed by 6 bases and 3 bases, with 16 bases remaining between them. Written as DNA, the CDR3 is TGTGCCAGCAGACGCGGGACAGCCTTTACAGATACGCAGTATTTT. Amino acids: CASRRGTAFTDTQYF.

V and J are TRBV30 and TRBJ2-3, with 10 bases matching TRBD2. The CDR3 totals 15 residues. V gave up 5 bases and J gave up 2 bases; unmatched junction bases: 7. CDR1 and CDR2 (germline): GTSNPN, SVGIG (reference sequence). This CDR3 reads CAWGASGGLTDTQYF. CDR3 nucleotide sequence: TGTGCCTGGGGGGCTAGCGGGGGCCTCACAGATACGCAGTATTTT.